One T cell receptor (beta chain) is described in this entry. Germline assignment: CDR1 SGHNT and CDR2 YYREEE (reference sequence). This CDR3 region has 14 residues. Trimming took 2 bases from V and 7 from J, leaving 15 bases between them. The sample originates from a study of cytomegalovirus exposure and HLA in healthy donors. PCR employed 60 Vbeta and 13 Jbeta primers. Sequenced by immunoSEQ multiplex PCR; TCRdb stores in-frame clones only, minus some. The table records about 89,000 clones, 60% to 65% of them present only once. The specimen sequenced was PBMCs. The chain links TRBV5-4 to TRBJ1-2; tentative D call: TRBD1 (5 bases). The sequence derives from a human donor in good health. In nucleotides, the CDR3 is TGTGCCAGCAGCTTAGGAAGGGGCGAATCTGGCTACACCTTC. Translating gives CASSLGRGESGYTF.